The 24 T cell receptor beta chains below come from one sample, sequenced in a study of PD-L1 blockade in urothelial cancer. Time point described: pretreatment peripheral blood. The data were produced by immunoSEQ multiplex PCR, yet TCRdb's version contains in-frame clones alone and is incomplete. The table records about 95,000 clones, around 90% of them present only once. The material was PBMCs, obtained around atezolizumab (anti-PD-L1) treatment. These receptors all stem from a man in his sixties with urothelial cancer.

CDR3 sequence: CASGLGGLGTQFF. CDR3 DNA sequence: TGTGCTAGTGGTTTGGGGGGACTAGGCACGCAGTTCTTC. V and J are TRBV12-5 and TRBJ2-1; 8 nucleotides match TRBD2. With V trimmed by 1 base and J by 12 bases, 5 bases remained unmatched. The CDR3 totals 13 residues. The germline V gene has CDR1 LGHNT and CDR2 FRNRAP.

This clone has a handful of counts. V gene TRBV5-1 combines with J gene TRBJ1-2; 7 bases map to TRBD1. CDR3 size: 13 residues. V lost 4 bases, J lost 2 bases, and 2 bases stayed unmatched. CDR1 is SGHRS, CDR2 YFSETQ, per germline. CDR3 bases: TGCGCCAGCAGCCAGGGACAGAACTATGGCTACACCTTC. Amino acid sequence: CASSQGQNYGYTF. Filled out from reference TRBV5-1 and TRBJ1-2, the complete variable domain reads KAGVTQTPRYLIKTRGQQVTLSCSPISGHRSVSWYQQTPGQGLQFLFEYFSETQRNKGNFPGRFSGRQFSNSRSEMNVSTLELGDSALYLCASSQGQNYGYTFGSGTRLTVV.

CDR3 DNA: TGTGCCAGTAGTATAGGATTCACTAGCGGGATTGCCGGGGAGCTGTTTTTT. Translation: CASSIGFTSGIAGELFF. The rearrangement uses TRBV19 and TRBJ2-2; 10 nucleotides match TRBD2. CDR3 length equals 17 residues. Trimming took 1 base from V and 6 from J; bases not matched to a gene: 8. The germline V gene encodes CDR1 LNHDA and CDR2 SQIVND (reference sequence).

The chain uses TRBV5-4 and TRBJ2-5; D is perhaps TRBD2 (7 bases). The CDR3 spans 14 residues. CDR1 SGHNT and CDR2 YYREEE come from the germline V gene (reference sequence). V shed 2 bases and J shed 1 base, with 9 bases lying between them. CDR3 coding DNA: TGTGCCAGCAGCTTAGGGGGGGGCCAAGAGACCCAGTACTTC. Protein: CASSLGGGQETQYF.

The V call is TRBV29-1, the J call TRBJ2-7, with a weak D call TRBD2 (6 bases). This CDR3 has 12 residues. V was cut by 3 bases and J by 6 bases, with 12 bases left in between. Germline V gene sequence: CDR1 SQVTM, CDR2 ANQGSEA. The CDR3 sequence is CSVDRGAGEQYF. The DNA for the CDR3 is TGCAGCGTTGACCGCGGGGCGGGCGAGCAGTACTTC.

The gene calls are TRBV6-5 and TRBJ1-4; 9 positions match TRBD1. CDR3 length equals 14 residues. V gave up 6 bases and J gave up 6 bases; unmatched junction bases: 5. CDR1 and CDR2 (germline): MNHEY, SVGAGI. The DNA for the CDR3 is TGTGCCAGCAGAGGACAGGGGTGGGATGAAAAACTGTTTTTT. Translated: CASRGQGWDEKLFF.

This chain links TRBV25-1 with TRBJ1-6; tentatively, D is TRBD1 (6 bases). The CDR3 is 15 amino acids. The ends were cut back, 5 bases at V and 7 bases at J, with 15 bases in the middle. Germline CDR1 and CDR2: MGHDK and SYGVNS. The CDR3 loop reads CASSRFGQGNSPLHF. The DNA of the CDR3 is TGTGCCAGCAGTCGCTTTGGTCAGGGGAATTCACCCCTCCACTTT.

The V and J genes are TRBV6-5 and TRBJ2-7; 12 bases map to TRBD2. In germline, CDR1 is MNHEY, CDR2 SVGAGI. The CDR3 contains 15 residues. V lost 4 bases to trimming and J lost 3 bases; unmatched junction nucleotides: 4. This CDR3 reads CASSSLAGGLYEQYF. Here the CDR3 DNA reads TGTGCCAGCAGTTCTCTAGCGGGGGGGCTCTACGAGCAGTACTTC.

The chain carries TRBV11-2 and TRBJ1-4, with 7 bases lining up with TRBD1. Trimming removed 2 bases from V and 8 bases from J; junction bases left unmatched: 8. The CDR3 is 15 residues long. From germline, CDR1 is SGHAT and CDR2 FQNNGV. CDR3 sequence: CASSLIRRGNEKLFF. DNA for the CDR3: TGTGCCAGCAGCTTAATTCGCAGGGGGAACGAAAAACTGTTTTTT.

This sequence joins TRBV2 and TRBJ2-3, with 8 bases identical to TRBD2. The V gene's germline CDR1 is SNHLY and CDR2 FYNNEI. The length of the CDR3 is 15 residues. V lost 3 bases to trimming and J lost 5 bases; unmatched junction nucleotides: 7. CDR3 amino acids: CASSDPAGDGDTQYF. CDR3 sequence (DNA): TGTGCCAGCAGTGATCCAGCGGGAGACGGAGATACGCAGTATTTT.

The V and J genes are TRBV9 and TRBJ2-1, with 12 bases identical to TRBD2. With V trimmed by 2 bases and J by 2 bases, 2 bases remained unmatched. The CDR3 spans 16 residues. Germline lookup yields CDR1 SGDLS and CDR2 YYNGEE. The CDR3 nucleotides are TGTGCCAGCAGCGTCGGACTAGCGGGACCCTACAATGAGCAGTTCTTC. Translation gives CASSVGLAGPYNEQFF.

This clone was recorded once. V is TRBV15 and J is TRBJ1-1; D gene unclear. This CDR3 is built from 13 residues. The V and J ends lost 6 bases and 1 base respectively, with 9 bases between them. Per germline, CDR1 LNHNV and CDR2 YYDKDF (reference sequence). CDR3 in amino acids: CATSPTRNTEAFF. In DNA form, the CDR3 reads TGTGCCACCAGTCCGACAAGGAACACTGAAGCTTTCTTT.

This chain uses TRBV28 with TRBJ1-5; the match to TRBD1 covers 7 bases. The germline CDR1 and CDR2 sequences are MDHEN and SYDVKM. The CDR3 covers 15 residues. After removal of 5 bases from V and 7 bases from J, the junction contained 11 bases not matched to a gene. In nucleotides, the CDR3 is TGTGCCAGCAGTAACTTCGACAGGGCGGACCAGCCCCAGCATTTT. Translation: CASSNFDRADQPQHF.

The chain couples TRBV9 to TRBJ2-1; 9 bases match TRBD1. Germline V gene lookup returns CDR1 SGDLS and CDR2 YYNGEE. There are 17 residues in the CDR3. Germline trimming cut 3 bases from V and 2 bases from J; bases unmatched to any gene: 9. CDR3 amino acids: CASSGGPGQGPYNEQFF. CDR3 in DNA: TGTGCCAGCAGCGGAGGACCGGGACAGGGACCCTACAATGAGCAGTTCTTC.

This chain uses TRBV5-4 with TRBJ2-7, with TRBD1 matching 11 bases. This CDR3 is 16 amino acids long. V lost 3 bases and J lost 3; bases outside the gene matches: 8. CDR1 and CDR2 (germline): SGHNT, YYREEE (reference sequence). In nucleotides, the CDR3 is TGTGCCAGCAGCTCCAGCCGGGACAGGGGGGGCTACGAGCAGTACTTC. It codes for CASSSSRDRGGYEQYF.

In nucleotides, the CDR3 is TGTGCCAGCAGAGCGGGACAGGGTGGCACTGAAGCTTTCTTT. Encoded protein: CASRAGQGGTEAFF. The chain links TRBV27 to TRBJ1-1; 9 bases align to TRBD1. CDR3 size: 14 residues. Germline V gene data show CDR1 as MNHEY and CDR2 as SMNVEV (reference sequence). The V segment lost 6 bases and the J segment 4 bases; nucleotides outside the gene matches: 6.

The chain carries TRBV7-7 and TRBJ2-1; 8 bases line up with TRBD2. Germline V gene lookup returns CDR1 SSHAT and CDR2 FNYEAQ (reference sequence). With 5 bases clipped from V and 4 bases from J, the junction kept 7 bases outside the gene matches. The CDR3 loop spans 15 amino acids. The CDR3 is CASSQAGAKYNEQFF. CDR3 sequence (DNA): TGTGCCAGCAGCCAAGCGGGGGCCAAATACAATGAGCAGTTCTTC.

The chain carries TRBV10-2 and TRBJ1-6; the match to TRBD1 covers 7 bases. The CDR3 spans 14 residues. The germline V gene has CDR1 WSHSY and CDR2 SAAADI. V trimming: 6 bases; J trimming: 8 bases; junction bases outside the gene matches: 7. In nucleotides, the CDR3 is TGCGCCAGCAGGCATACAGGGGTAGATTCACCCCTCCACTTT. The encoded protein is CASRHTGVDSPLHF.

The rearrangement links TRBV7-6 to TRBJ1-4, with 7 bases lining up with TRBD1. Germline V CDR1 and CDR2: SGHVS, FNYEAQ. The J segment lost 4 bases and the V segment lost 2 bases, leaving 1 base of the junction unmatched. This CDR3 region has 14 residues. Here the CDR3 DNA reads TGTGCCAGCAGCTTAACAGGGGTTAATGAAAAACTGTTTTTT. Encoded protein: CASSLTGVNEKLFF.

The chain couples TRBV28 to TRBJ1-1; no definite D call. V was pared by 1 base and J by 2 bases, with 26 bases between. Germline-derived CDR1 and CDR2 are MDHEN and SYDVKM. The CDR3 length is 20 residues. CDR3 sequence reads: CASSLLGYGSRAELNTEAFF. Here the CDR3 DNA reads TGTGCCAGCAGTTTATTAGGTTATGGGTCGAGGGCGGAGTTAAACACTGAAGCTTTCTTT.

The gene calls are TRBV5-1 and TRBJ1-1; tentatively, D is TRBD1 (5 bases). Looked up from germline, CDR1 is SGHRS and CDR2 is YFSETQ. The length of the CDR3 is 14 residues. Between the trimmed V and J ends, which lost 1 base and 5 bases, there was a span of 12 bases. The CDR3 here is CASSLFGGGTEAFF. CDR3 DNA: TGCGCCAGCAGCTTGTTCGGGGGTGGTACTGAAGCTTTCTTT.

This rearrangement joins TRBV14 to TRBJ2-3, with TRBD1 identical over 8 bases. The CDR3 is 15 residues long. The germline CDR1 and CDR2 sequences are SGHDN and FVKESK. With 4 bases clipped from V and 2 bases from J, the junction kept 5 bases outside the gene matches. CDR3 in amino acids: CASSRRTGHTDTQYF. The CDR3 DNA sequence: TGTGCCAGCAGCCGGAGGACAGGGCACACAGATACGCAGTATTTT.

This clone has just one count. V is TRBV7-2 and J is TRBJ2-3, with 14 bases fitting TRBD2. The junction had 4 bases not matched to a gene; V was cut back by 2 bases and J by 3 bases. Germline CDR1 SGHTA, CDR2 FQGNSA. There are 17 residues in the CDR3. CDR3 amino acids: CASSLRLAGGRTDTQYF. CDR3 nucleotides: TGTGCCAGCAGCTTAAGACTAGCGGGGGGGCGGACAGATACGCAGTATTTT.

The rearrangement links TRBV6-5 to TRBJ1-5, with no clear D. Germline assignment: CDR1 MNHEY and CDR2 SVGAGI. Trimming shortened V by 6 bases and J by 5 bases, and 11 bases separated the two germline ends. The CDR3 consists of 13 residues. CDR3 amino acids: CASRSGVYQPQHF. The CDR3 DNA follows: TGTGCCAGCAGGTCCGGGGTTTATCAGCCCCAGCATTTT.